This TCR beta chain was recorded in a study of T cells in Graves' hyperthyroidism and ophthalmopathy (dated by TCRdb to between 2018 and 2021). Looking at the study overall: Peripheral blood samples were taken at the time of initial diagnosis, prior to any treatment. According to the paper, TCR Vbeta CDR3 sequencing was carried out on approximately 140 peripheral blood samples, which came from around 43 ophthalmopathy, approximately 72 hyperthyroidism and approximately 17 progressor patients. TCR V-J signatures able to tell the groups apart were searched for in a discovery cohort of 90 to 100 patients, of whom around 42 had Graves' ophthalmopathy and around 56 had stable Graves' hyperthyroidism. After blood sampling, hyperthyroidism patients were treated with methimazole at a starting dose of 30 mg daily, and ophthalmopathy patients were treated with high-dose intravenous methylprednisolone. The 100 discovery patients were divided at random into training and test sets in a 7:3 ratio. Prospective prediction of ophthalmopathy was tested in an independent validation cohort of 18 to 20 hyperthyroidism patients and 15 to 17 patients who later progressed to ophthalmopathy. The study also compared thyroid tissue and blood T-cell repertoires from several Graves' hyperthyroidism patients. What the study reported, not specific to this receptor: No statistical method was used to set the sample size in advance, and investigators knew the group allocation. In validation, the model predicted progression to ophthalmopathy a median of roughly 6.1 months before onset, with approximately 71% sensitivity and roughly 73% specificity. A model built on a 13 V-J signature distinguished ophthalmopathy from stable hyperthyroidism, reaching 85% to 90% sensitivity and 81% to 83% specificity in cross-validation and 80%/75% in testing. Most expanded thyroid clonotypes (frequency above 0.001) were also detected in blood, suggesting blood repertoires may reflect thyroid immune responses.

Moderately to severely active disease, a Clinical Activity Score of at least 3, a NOSPECS grade of at least 4, and a duration under 3 months were present in ophthalmopathy patients. Patients with uncontrolled infections, other autoimmune diseases, pregnancy or lactation were excluded. Diagnoses were based on clinical symptoms, serum thyroxine and TRAb, thyroid ultrasound and orbital computed tomography. PBMCs were isolated from about 9 ml of fresh peripheral blood by Ficoll-Paque density gradient centrifugation. Trizol reagent was used to extract total RNA, and RNA quality was then checked on an Agilent 2100 Bioanalyzer. Amplification of TCR beta CDR3 regions was carried out from RNA transcripts. For the first round of RT-PCR on the TCR CDR3, the HTBI primer set was used together with the Qiagen OneStep RT-PCR kit. The libraries were constructed in a second round of multiplex PCR and then size-selected and purified. The libraries were sequenced on an Illumina HiSeq2000 using paired-end 100 bp reads. In the authors' own workflow: SOAPnuke was used to process the raw data, with reads discarded if the reads contained adapters or uncalled bases, had a mean Phred below 15, or lacked an exact constant-primer or identifier match. High-quality paired reads were merged using COPE v1.2.5, and each unique nucleotide sequence was defined as a clonotype. Clonotypes were aligned to IMGT TRBV, TRBD and TRBJ reference segments using MiTCR v1.1. Only V-J combinations with frequency above 0.0001, covering 99% to 99.2% of repertoires, were analysed. A TCS score was defined as the ratio of F50 (clonal expansion) to E x V (chaos), with BLOSUM62-based TCRdist applied between CDR3 peptides within each V-J. Welch's t-statistics and random forest reduced around 550 V-J features to roughly 13, which were used in a naive Bayes classifier (R e1071). TCRdb itself trimmed the public reads at Q25 with fastp, ran MiXCR and retained productive beta chains. Every entry covers one CDR3 protein and lists the most common genes and DNA from its rows. Here the V and J calls rest on TCRdb's processing, not on the authors' analysis. This sample gives roughly 400,000 distinct CDR3 sequences in total; 11% to 15% of them show up just once. The ten largest clones capture around 27% of the sample.

Measured from the cysteine to the phenylalanine, the CDR3 is 14 residues long. Of the read, only the CDR3 DNA is kept; its 42 bases are in frame from base 1. CDR1 and CDR2 were assigned from the germline V gene as SNHLY and FYNNEI. Compared with germline, V lacks 7 bases and J lacks 6 bases; bases without a gene match: 6. The sample holds many counts of this clonotype. Its antigen has not been determined. Base qualities were left out, and no much larger clone turns up one base away. The sequencing input was blood. This clonotype was obtained from a man aged 45-65 years with Graves' ophthalmopathy. The rearranged segments are TRBV2 and TRBJ2-2; 9 middle bases align to TRBD2. The CDR3: CASTRREGSGELFF. In nucleotides, the sequence is TGTGCCAGCACGAGGCGGGAGGGATCCGGGGAGCTGTTTTTT.